One T cell receptor (beta chain) is described in this entry. These data originate in a study of blood T cell repertoires in COVID-19. The overall study: COVID-19 samples, acute and convalescent, were from the United States, Italy and Spain.

Trimming at V came to 10 bases and at J to 2 bases, leaving 7 bases not matched to a gene. Germline CDR1 and CDR2: LGHDT and YNNKEL (reference sequence). The CDR3 has 13 amino acids. Study processing details: Scientists estimated how many nucleated cells there were by amplifying reference gene primers. Produced via immunoSEQ multiplex PCR; TCRdb's table is partial and in-frame only. V, J and clone size are those of that table, while D and trimming were read from the DNA. The repertoire consists of 100,000 to 150,000 clones, with approximately 80% occurring once and the leading ten covering about 10%.

The V gene is TRBV3-1 (or the pseudogene TRBV3-2), the J gene TRBJ2-5; 7 bases line up with TRBD1. The source material was peripheral blood. The sequence was obtained from a man aged 55 to 69 with acute or convalescent COVID-19. This chain's CDR3 is CATQFRGQETQYF. The DNA for the CDR3 is TGTGCCACTCAGTTCAGGGGGCAAGAGACCCAGTACTTC.